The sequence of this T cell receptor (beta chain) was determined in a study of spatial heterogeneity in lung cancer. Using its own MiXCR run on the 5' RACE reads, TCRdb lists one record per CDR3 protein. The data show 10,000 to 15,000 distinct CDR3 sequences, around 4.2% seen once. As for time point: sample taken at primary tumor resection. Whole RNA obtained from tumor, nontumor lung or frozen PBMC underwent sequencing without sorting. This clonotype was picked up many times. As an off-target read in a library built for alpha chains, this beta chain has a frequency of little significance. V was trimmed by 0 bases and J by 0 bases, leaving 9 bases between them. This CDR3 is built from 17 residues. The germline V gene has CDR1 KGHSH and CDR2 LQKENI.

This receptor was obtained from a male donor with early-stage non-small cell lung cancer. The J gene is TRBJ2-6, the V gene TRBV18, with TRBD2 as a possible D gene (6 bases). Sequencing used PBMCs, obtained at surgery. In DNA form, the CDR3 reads TGTGCCAGCTCACCACCGCCCGGGAGCTCTGGGGCCAACGTCCTGACTTTC. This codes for CASSPPPGSSGANVLTF.